These T cell receptor beta chains were read from a single sample in a study of cytomegalovirus exposure and HLA in healthy donors. Libraries were prepared by immunoSEQ multiplex PCR; TCRdb keeps only in-frame clonotypes and omits some of them. The sample consists of about 110,000 clones, approximately 82% of them appearing once. The specimen sequenced was PBMCs. These receptors originate from a man under 40 in good health and CMV-seropositive. The CDR3 runs from the conserved cysteine through the conserved F or W. The order of the fields is clone size, V gene, J gene, D gene, CDR3 DNA, CDR3 protein. The D gene is left open where the match is weak. A row's size may be missing; if present it is once, few, many or a size class.

size: .; V: TRBV7-2; J: TRBJ1-1; D: .; DNA: TGTGCCAGCAGCCAGTTCGGGGGGAACACTGAAGCTTTCTTT; CDR3: CASSQFGGNTEAFF
size: few; V: TRBV6-1; J: TRBJ2-2; D: .; DNA: TGTGCCAGCACTTCGGACTCCAGCACCGGGGAGCTGTTTTTT; CDR3: CASTSDSSTGELFF
size: .; V: TRBV18; J: TRBJ1-5; D: .; DNA: TGTGCCAGCTCACCCCGGGACACCGGCGCCCAGCCCCAGCATTTT; CDR3: CASSPRDTGAQPQHF
size: .; V: TRBV27; J: TRBJ2-7; D: TRBD2; DNA: TGTGCCAGCAGTTGGATCGGGGGGGGCTCCTACGAGCAGTACTTC; CDR3: CASSWIGGGSYEQYF
size: few; V: TRBV6-1; J: TRBJ1-5; D: .; DNA: TGTGCCAGCAAGGGGAAGGGCAATCAGCCCCAGCATTTT; CDR3: CASKGKGNQPQHF
size: .; V: TRBV5-1; J: TRBJ2-5; D: TRBD2; DNA: TGCGCCAGCAGCCATGAGGGACTAGCGGGGAGGCAGTACTTC; CDR3: CASSHEGLAGRQYF
size: .; V: TRBV5-6; J: TRBJ2-4; D: .; DNA: TGTGCCAGCAGCTCGGTGGGCTGGGCCAAAAACATTCAGTACTTC; CDR3: CASSSVGWAKNIQYF
size: .; V: TRBV9; J: TRBJ1-6; D: .; DNA: TGTGCCAGCAGCCCCCTCGAGACAGGCGGCGATTCACCCCTCCACTTT; CDR3: CASSPLETGGDSPLHF
size: .; V: TRBV7-9; J: TRBJ2-7; D: .; DNA: TGTGCCAGCAGCTTAGGGGGGCTCGAGCAGTACTTC; CDR3: CASSLGGLEQYF
size: .; V: TRBV28; J: TRBJ1-2; D: .; DNA: TGTGCCAGCGAGGGGGGGGTCGGCTATGATGGCTACACCTTC; CDR3: CASEGGVGYDGYTF
size: .; V: TRBV30; J: TRBJ1-1; D: .; DNA: TGTGCCTGGAGTAAGACAGGAGACACTGAAGCTTTCTTT; CDR3: CAWSKTGDTEAFF
size: once; V: TRBV4-3; J: TRBJ2-3; D: TRBD2; DNA: TGCGCCAGCAGCCAAGGGGAGGGGTTGGATACGCAGTATTTT; CDR3: CASSQGEGLDTQYF
size: .; V: TRBV15; J: TRBJ1-1; D: .; DNA: TGTGCCACCAGCGAAGACAGCATGAACACTGAAGCTTTCTTT; CDR3: CATSEDSMNTEAFF
size: once; V: TRBV19; J: TRBJ2-5; D: .; DNA: TGTGCCAGTAGAGATCCGGGGGGCGATTCGGCCCAGTACTTC; CDR3: CASRDPGGDSAQYF
size: .; V: TRBV10-3; J: TRBJ1-1; D: TRBD1; DNA: TGTGCCACCAGACAGGGGATTCGAGCTGAAGCTTTCTTT; CDR3: CATRQGIRAEAFF
size: .; V: TRBV9; J: TRBJ2-2; D: TRBD1; DNA: TGTGCCAGCAGCGCCGACAGGGGGGGCACCGGGGAGCTGTTTTTT; CDR3: CASSADRGGTGELFF
size: .; V: TRBV4-3; J: TRBJ1-6; D: .; DNA: TGCGCCAGCAGCCAGAGAGGGCCCCGGCACACACCCCTCCACTTT; CDR3: CASSQRGPRHTPLHF
size: few; V: TRBV7-9; J: TRBJ2-7; D: .; DNA: TGTGCCAGCAGCTTAGTAGGCGGGGCAGACTACGAGCAGTACTTC; CDR3: CASSLVGGADYEQYF
size: once; V: TRBV19; J: TRBJ1-2; D: .; DNA: TGTGCCAGTAGACAGCAAGGTGGTGGAAACTACACCTTC; CDR3: CASRQQGGGNYTF
size: .; V: TRBV6-5; J: TRBJ1-1; D: .; DNA: TGTGCCAGCAGTTACGGGCAGGGCGGGGCTCAAGCTTTCTTT; CDR3: CASSYGQGGAQAFF
size: few; V: TRBV9; J: TRBJ2-7; D: TRBD1; DNA: TGTGCCAGCAGCGTAGGGGACAGTGCCTACGAGCAGTACTTC; CDR3: CASSVGDSAYEQYF
size: .; V: TRBV28; J: TRBJ1-1; D: .; DNA: TGTGCCAGCAGGGGAGGGGCTGCTGAAGCTTTCTTT; CDR3: CASRGGAAEAFF
size: .; V: TRBV5-1; J: TRBJ1-5; D: .; DNA: TGCGCCAGCAGCTTCGGCGGTAGCAATCAGCCCCAGCATTTT; CDR3: CASSFGGSNQPQHF
size: few; V: TRBV28; J: TRBJ1-6; D: TRBD1; DNA: TGTGCCAGCATCCAAAGGGGGACAGGGGGTTCACCCCTCCACTTT; CDR3: CASIQRGTGGSPLHF
size: .; V: TRBV28; J: TRBJ1-5; D: .; DNA: TGTGCCAGCGGACAAGGACGGTACAATCAGCCCCAGCATTTT; CDR3: CASGQGRYNQPQHF
size: .; V: TRBV7-8; J: TRBJ1-1; D: .; DNA: TGTGCCAGCAGCTTAGGACAGGTGAACACTGAAGCTTTCTTT; CDR3: CASSLGQVNTEAFF
size: .; V: TRBV5-4; J: TRBJ2-5; D: TRBD2; DNA: TGTGCCAGCAGCGCTACTAGCGGGGGCCTCCAAGAGACCCAGTACTTC; CDR3: CASSATSGGLQETQYF
size: .; V: TRBV30; J: TRBJ2-3; D: TRBD2; DNA: TGTGCCTGGAGGGGGACGGGACTAGCGGATTACACAGATACGCAGTATTTT; CDR3: CAWRGTGLADYTDTQYF
size: few; V: TRBV11-3; J: TRBJ2-7; D: .; DNA: TGTGCCAGCAGCTTAGGCTTCATTGGGCGCAGGGTGGTCAACGAGCAGTACTTC; CDR3: CASSLGFIGRRVVNEQYF
size: few; V: TRBV7-6; J: TRBJ1-2; D: .; DNA: TGTGCCAGCAGCCCCGAGACCGTCCCGGGGGACTATGGCTACACCTTC; CDR3: CASSPETVPGDYGYTF
size: .; V: TRBV6-5; J: TRBJ1-2; D: .; DNA: TGTGCCAGCAGTTACGGGGGGTTTGGCTACACCTTC; CDR3: CASSYGGFGYTF
size: .; V: TRBV4-1; J: TRBJ2-5; D: TRBD2; DNA: TGCGCCAGCAGCCAAAGGTCCAGCGGGGGCCAAGAGACCCAGTACTTC; CDR3: CASSQRSSGGQETQYF
size: .; V: TRBV2; J: TRBJ2-5; D: .; DNA: TGTGCCAGCAGTGAAGCAAAGCGGGCGGGGTTGTACTTC; CDR3: CASSEAKRAGLYF
size: .; V: TRBV7-2; J: TRBJ1-6; D: .; DNA: TGTGCCAGCAGCCCTACCTCGGGGTCCTCACCCCTCCACTTT; CDR3: CASSPTSGSSPLHF
size: .; V: TRBV9; J: TRBJ1-3; D: .; DNA: TGTGCCAGCAGCCCCCCCAACTCTGGAAACACCATATATTTT; CDR3: CASSPPNSGNTIYF
size: .; V: TRBV7-6; J: TRBJ2-3; D: .; DNA: TGTGCCAGCAGCTTAGTGGGGGGGCGAGATACGCAGTATTTT; CDR3: CASSLVGGRDTQYF
size: once; V: TRBV7-7; J: TRBJ2-7; D: TRBD1; DNA: TGTGCCAGCAGCTTAGGACCAGGGGGCTCCTACGAGCAGTACTTC; CDR3: CASSLGPGGSYEQYF
size: .; V: TRBV6-6; J: TRBJ2-5; D: .; DNA: TGTGCCAGCAGTTACTCACCCGCTAGGGAGACCCAGTACTTC; CDR3: CASSYSPARETQYF
size: .; V: TRBV6-1; J: TRBJ2-7; D: .; DNA: TGTGCCAACAGCGAGGGGGTCTCCTACGAGCAGTACTTC; CDR3: CANSEGVSYEQYF
size: .; V: TRBV11-2; J: TRBJ2-7; D: TRBD2; DNA: TGTGCCAGCAGCTTAGAGGGTAGCGGGGGGTACGAGCAGTACTTC; CDR3: CASSLEGSGGYEQYF
size: .; V: TRBV7-2; J: TRBJ2-3; D: TRBD2; DNA: TGTGCCAGCAGCTTAGCGGGACTAGCGGGGGGGTTAGATACGCAGTATTTT; CDR3: CASSLAGLAGGLDTQYF